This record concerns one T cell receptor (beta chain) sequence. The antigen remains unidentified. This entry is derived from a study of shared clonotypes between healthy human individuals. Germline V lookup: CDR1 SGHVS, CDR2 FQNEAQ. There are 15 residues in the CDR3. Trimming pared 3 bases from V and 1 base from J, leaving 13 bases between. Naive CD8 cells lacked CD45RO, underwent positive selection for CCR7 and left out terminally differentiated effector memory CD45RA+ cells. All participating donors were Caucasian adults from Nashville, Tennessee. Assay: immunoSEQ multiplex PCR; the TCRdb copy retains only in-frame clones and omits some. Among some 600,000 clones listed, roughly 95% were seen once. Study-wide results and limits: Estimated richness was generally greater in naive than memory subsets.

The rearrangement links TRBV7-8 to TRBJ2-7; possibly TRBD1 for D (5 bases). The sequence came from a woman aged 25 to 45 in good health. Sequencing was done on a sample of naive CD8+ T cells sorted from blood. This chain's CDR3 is CASSFGAALSYEQYF. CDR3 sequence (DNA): TGTGCCAGCAGCTTTGGGGCGGCCCTTTCCTACGAGCAGTACTTC.